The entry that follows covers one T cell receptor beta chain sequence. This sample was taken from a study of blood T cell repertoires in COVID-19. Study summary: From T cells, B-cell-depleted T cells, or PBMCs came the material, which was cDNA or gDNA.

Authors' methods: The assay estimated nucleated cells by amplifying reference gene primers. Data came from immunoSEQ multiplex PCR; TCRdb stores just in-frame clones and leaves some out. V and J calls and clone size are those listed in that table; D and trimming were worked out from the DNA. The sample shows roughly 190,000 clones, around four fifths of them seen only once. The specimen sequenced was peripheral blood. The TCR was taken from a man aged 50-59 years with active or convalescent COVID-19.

This CDR3 reads CASRWAGASGYTF. CDR3 bases: TGTGCCAGCAGGTGGGCAGGGGCTAGTGGCTACACCTTC. This chain uses TRBV6-5 with TRBJ1-2, with a possible D match to TRBD1 (6 bases). This CDR3 comprises 13 residues. V was trimmed by 6 bases and J by 7 bases, leaving 15 bases between them. Germline V gene lookup returns CDR1 MNHEY and CDR2 SVGAGI.